A selection of T cell receptor beta chains follows, all from one sample in a study of radiation and T cells in renal cell carcinoma. Generated by immunoSEQ multiplex PCR, the TCRdb table keeps only in-frame clones and is missing some. The sample has approximately 92,000 clones, around four fifths seen once. Material: blood, obtained from a patient whose treatment included radiotherapy and nephrectomy. The receptors originated from a man aged 50-59 years with renal cell carcinoma. CDR3s include the opening cysteine and the closing phenylalanine or tryptophan. The order of the fields is D gene, clone size, J gene, V gene, CDR3 DNA, CDR3 protein. D genes are given only for firm matches. Clone size is not always given. Where it is, it says once, few, many or a class for expanded clones.

>.|.|TRBJ1-3|TRBV11-3
TGTGCCAGCAGCTTAGGAAGAGGAAACACCATATATTTT
CASSLGRGNTIYF
>.|.|TRBJ1-3|TRBV6-1
TGTGCCAGCAACGACGCTGGAAACACCATATATTTT
CASNDAGNTIYF
>.|few|TRBJ1-1|TRBV30
TGTGCCTGGAGCATCCCCCTAGCCACTGAAGCTTTCTTT
CAWSIPLATEAFF
>.|.|TRBJ2-1|TRBV5-4
TGTGCCAGCAGCTTGGACGGGGCCCCCTATACCTACAATGAGCAGTTCTTC
CASSLDGAPYTYNEQFF
>TRBD1|.|TRBJ2-5|TRBV5-1
TGCGCCAGCAGCTCTGGACAGGTCCAAGAGACCCAGTACTTC
CASSSGQVQETQYF
>.|.|TRBJ2-7|TRBV19
TGTGCCAGTACCGTCGGGGCAGGGCCCTACGAGCAGTACTTC
CASTVGAGPYEQYF
>.|.|TRBJ1-5|TRBV2
TGTGCCAGCAGAACAGGGTACAATCAGCCCCAGCATTTT
CASRTGYNQPQHF
>TRBD2|.|TRBJ2-4|TRBV2
TGTGCCAGCAGTGGTACTAGCGGGAGTGTCAAAAACATTCAGTACTTC
CASSGTSGSVKNIQYF
>.|once|TRBJ2-3|TRBV5-1
TGCGCCAGCAGCTTGGCTGATTATAGCACAGATACGCAGTATTTT
CASSLADYSTDTQYF
>TRBD1|.|TRBJ1-2|TRBV5-1
TGCGCCAGCAGCCTAGGCGGGACAGCCCATGGCTACACCTTC
CASSLGGTAHGYTF
>TRBD1|.|TRBJ2-7|TRBV5-1
TGCGCCAGCAGCTCCCAGGGGGCTTCCTACGAGCAGTACTTC
CASSSQGASYEQYF
>TRBD2|.|TRBJ2-1|TRBV6-4
TGTGCCAGCAGTGTAACTAGCGGGGGGGCCGAAGGGCAGTTCTTC
CASSVTSGGAEGQFF
>TRBD2|few|TRBJ2-7|TRBV4-1
TGCGCCAGCAGCCAGATCATCCTAGCGGGAAAGAGAGAGCAGTACTTC
CASSQIILAGKREQYF
>.|.|TRBJ1-1|TRBV27
TGTGCCAGCAGTTTATCAGGTCTCACTGAAGCTTTCTTT
CASSLSGLTEAFF
>TRBD1|.|TRBJ1-2|TRBV5-4
TGTGCCAGCAGCTTACAGGGGGCGAATTCTGGCTACACCTTC
CASSLQGANSGYTF
>.|once|TRBJ2-5|TRBV30
TGTGCCTGGAGTGTTCTAGAGGGGGAGACCCAGTACTTC
CAWSVLEGETQYF
>.|.|TRBJ2-3|TRBV4-2
TGTGCCAGCAGCCAAGATCATCAATGGGCTCCAGAGCCCACAGATACGCAGTATTTT
CASSQDHQWAPEPTDTQYF
>.|.|TRBJ2-3|TRBV28
TGTGCCAGTGGATTGCGGCATAAGCAGTATTTT
CASGLRHKQYF
>TRBD1|.|TRBJ1-1|TRBV30
TGTGCCTGGAGGACCGGGACAGCGAACACTGAAGCTTTCTTT
CAWRTGTANTEAFF
>TRBD1|.|TRBJ1-5|TRBV27
TGTGCCAGCCGGGGACAGGGGGTTTTTCAGCCCCAGCATTTT
CASRGQGVFQPQHF
>.|.|TRBJ2-7|TRBV5-4
TGTGCCAGCAGCTTAATGGACGAGCAGTACTTC
CASSLMDEQYF
>.|.|TRBJ1-3|TRBV29-1
TGCAGCGTCGGGCAAGGGGCAAGCTCTGGAAACACCATATATTTT
CSVGQGASSGNTIYF
>.|.|TRBJ2-3|TRBV5-6
TGTGCCAGCAGCTTGTCAGGGCGCACAGATACGCAGTATTTT
CASSLSGRTDTQYF
>.|.|TRBJ2-3|TRBV4-2
TGTGCCAGCAGCCGCCGGGGTTCGGATACGCAGTATTTT
CASSRRGSDTQYF
>TRBD1|.|TRBJ1-3|TRBV30
TGTGCCTGGAGCGTAGGGACAGGTAGAAACACCATATATTTT
CAWSVGTGRNTIYF
>TRBD2|.|TRBJ2-7|TRBV28
TGTGCCAGCAGCTCCAGGGTGGCGGGAGACCACGAGCAGTACTTC
CASSSRVAGDHEQYF
>.|.|TRBJ2-1|TRBV2
TGTGCCACCCTCCGGAGGGGGGGGAATGAGCAGTTCTTC
CATLRRGGNEQFF
>.|.|TRBJ1-3|TRBV6-5
TGTGCCAGCAGTTACTCGGGGACCCGTGGGGCCATATATTTT
CASSYSGTRGAIYF
>.|.|TRBJ1-2|TRBV6-1
TGTGCCAGCAGCCCTCAAGACGCTCTCTATGGCTACACCTTC
CASSPQDALYGYTF
>TRBD2|.|TRBJ2-1|TRBV5-4
TGTGCCAGCAGCTTCGGCGGGAGTAATTACAATGAGCAGTTCTTC
CASSFGGSNYNEQFF
>.|once|TRBJ1-5|TRBV21-1
TGTGCCAGCAACGAGGACAGGGATAGCAATCAGCCCCAGCATTTT
CASNEDRDSNQPQHF
>.|once|TRBJ2-5|TRBV7-6
TGTGCCAGCAGCTCCGAGGCAGGGACACGAGAGACCCAGTACTTC
CASSSEAGTRETQYF
>TRBD1|.|TRBJ2-6|TRBV19
TGTGCCAGTTCCCGGGACAGCTCTGGGGCCAACGTCCTGACTTTC
CASSRDSSGANVLTF
>TRBD1|few|TRBJ1-1|TRBV30
TGTGCCTGGAGCACCGGGACAGGAGCTTTCTTT
CAWSTGTGAFF
>.|.|TRBJ2-7|TRBV5-6
TGTGCCAGCAGCTTGGGGAACACATACTCCTACGAGCAGTACTTC
CASSLGNTYSYEQYF
>TRBD2|.|TRBJ2-1|TRBV28
TGTGCCAGCAGTTTACCACTAGCGGGAGATTTGGCCTACAATGAGCAGTTCTTC
CASSLPLAGDLAYNEQFF
>.|.|TRBJ1-6|TRBV27
TGTGCCAGCAGTTTATGGGCAGGGAATTCACCCCTCCACTTT
CASSLWAGNSPLHF
>.|.|TRBJ1-2|TRBV30
TGTGCCTGGACCCTCGGCCCGAACTATGGCTACACCTTC
CAWTLGPNYGYTF
>.|.|TRBJ2-5|TRBV29-1
TGCAGCGGCGGCGGGTATACCCAGTACTTC
CSGGGYTQYF
>.|.|TRBJ2-1|TRBV7-9
TGTGCAGGGGCTCATGACTCCTACAATGAGCAGTTCTTC
CAGAHDSYNEQFF
>TRBD1|.|TRBJ2-7|TRBV18
TGTGCCAGCTCACGGGGACAGGGGTTATCCTACGAGCAGTACTTC
CASSRGQGLSYEQYF
>.|.|TRBJ1-1|TRBV6-5
TGTGCCAGCAGACTAACCCAGAACACTGAAGCTTTCTTT
CASRLTQNTEAFF
>TRBD1|.|TRBJ2-7|TRBV4-3
TGCGCCAGCAGCCAAGATTGGGACAGGGGCGAGCAGTACTTC
CASSQDWDRGEQYF
>TRBD1|.|TRBJ2-1|TRBV9
TGTGCCAGCAGCGAGCAACTAACCGGGACAGGGTCGAGCAATGAGCAGTTCTTC
CASSEQLTGTGSSNEQFF
>.|.|TRBJ1-1|TRBV7-9
TGTGCCAGCAGTTCCCAAGTAAACACTGAAGCTTTCTTT
CASSSQVNTEAFF
>TRBD2|.|TRBJ2-7|TRBV25-1
TGTGCCAGCAGCGAATTTGGGAGCGGGAACTACGAGCAGTACTTC
CASSEFGSGNYEQYF
>.|.|TRBJ2-7|TRBV6-5
TGTGCCAGCAGTTACTCAGAGAAAGTCTCCTACGAGCAGTACTTC
CASSYSEKVSYEQYF
>.|once|TRBJ2-1|TRBV10-3
TGTGCCATCAGTGAGGCAGAGTACAATGAGCAGTTCTTC
CAISEAEYNEQFF
>TRBD2|.|TRBJ2-1|TRBV19
TGTGCCAGTAGTATATCGGGAGGGCCGGGTTCGTCCTACAATGAGCAGTTCTTC
CASSISGGPGSSYNEQFF
>TRBD2|.|TRBJ2-3|TRBV4-1
TGCGCCAGCAGCTTCCAACTAGCGGGAGGGCCGGATACGCAGTATTTT
CASSFQLAGGPDTQYF
>TRBD2|.|TRBJ2-3|TRBV13
TGTGCCAGCAGCGAAACTAGCGGGGCAGATACGCAGTATTTT
CASSETSGADTQYF
>TRBD2|.|TRBJ2-1|TRBV7-9
TGTGCCAGCAGCGGTACTAGCGGGAGGGACAATGAGCAGTTCTTC
CASSGTSGRDNEQFF
>.|few|TRBJ1-2|TRBV7-9
TGTGCCAGCAGCTTATCCGGGTCCCACTATGGCTACACCTTC
CASSLSGSHYGYTF